This T cell receptor beta chain was recorded in a study of blood T cell repertoires in COVID-19. This CDR3 spans 15 amino acids. The germline V gene encodes CDR1 LNHDA and CDR2 SQIVND (reference sequence). V gave up 1 base and J gave up 2 bases, with 12 bases separating them. Data came from immunoSEQ multiplex PCR; TCRdb stores just in-frame clones and leaves some out. The sample has more than 110,000 clones; approximately 84% are singletons. The sample taken for sequencing was PBMCs or T cells enriched from blood (not recorded which). This sequence joins TRBV19 and TRBJ2-7; D perhaps matches TRBD1 (5 bases). This TCR was sampled from a man aged 40-49 years with acute COVID-19. The CDR3, as DNA: TGTGCCAGTAGTATAGCATATGCAGGGCCCTACGAGCAGTACTTC. It encodes CASSIAYAGPYEQYF.